One sample yielded the 27 T cell receptor beta chains listed below, sequenced in a study of beta chain features in type 1 diabetes. What was sequenced were expressed TCRB transcripts, since all of the isolated RNA had been reverse transcribed. This table comes from immunoSEQ multiplex PCR, and its TCRdb copy is limited to in-frame clones, with some not included. The sample shows roughly 150,000 clones, roughly 63% of them seen only once. These TCRs' antigens remain unknown. General study findings and limits: Moderately but significantly shorter TCRB CDR3s were found in Type 1 diabetes patients in all four CD4+ subsets.

Sequencing was performed on naive CD4+ T cells from blood. The receptors originated from a man aged 25 to 40 with type 1 diabetes.

This CDR3 reads CASHTGGADTQYF. The CDR3 nucleotides read TGTGCCAGCCACACGGGAGGGGCAGATACGCAGTATTTT. The rearrangement joins TRBV13 to TRBJ2-3, with 8 nucleotides matching TRBD2. The CDR3 extends over 13 amino acids. The germline gives CDR1 PRHDT, CDR2 FYEKMQ (reference sequence). V shed 8 bases, J shed 4 bases, and the junction held 5 bases outside the gene matches. The variable domain in full, completed from reference TRBV13 and TRBJ2-3, reads AAGVIQSPRHLIKEKRETATLKCYPIPRHDTVYWYQQGPGQDPQFLISFYEKMQSDKGSIPDRFSAQQFSDYHSELNMSSLELGDSALYFCASHTGGADTQYFGPGTRLTVL.

In DNA, the CDR3 is TGTGCCAGCAGCTGGGATGGCTACACCTTC. Protein sequence: CASSWDGYTF. The chain couples TRBV7-2 to TRBJ1-2; D gene unclear. Trimming took off 4 bases at V and 6 bases at J, with 3 bases between the two ends. Germline CDR1 reads SGHTA; CDR2 reads FQGNSA. The CDR3 totals 10 residues.

This rearrangement joins TRBV9 to TRBJ2-5, with D hard to call. Germline-derived CDR1 and CDR2 are SGDLS and YYNGEE. Trimming pared 0 bases from V and 1 base from J, leaving 13 bases between. The CDR3 covers 16 residues. CDR3 coding DNA: TGTGCCAGCAGCGTAGCCATGGCAGGTACCCAAGAGACCCAGTACTTC. Protein: CASSVAMAGTQETQYF.

CDR3 DNA sequence: TGTGCCAGCAGTTACTCGACGGGGGCGGGCACAGATACGCAGTATTTT. It is translated as CASSYSTGAGTDTQYF. The genes are TRBV6-5 and TRBJ2-3, with D perhaps TRBD1 or TRBD2 (6 bases each). V dropped 0 bases and J dropped 1 base, with 11 bases sitting between them. This CDR3 region has 16 residues. Germline loops: CDR1 MNHEY, CDR2 SVGAGI.

The chain combines TRBV7-9 with TRBJ2-1; D remains unclear. This CDR3 region has 15 residues. Germline CDR1 and CDR2: SEHNR and FQNEAQ (reference sequence). Trimming pared 7 bases from V and 7 bases from J, leaving 20 bases between. This CDR3 reads CASTPVYDTGNEQFF. DNA of the CDR3: TGTGCCAGCACCCCGGTATATGACACCGGGAATGAGCAGTTCTTC.

This clone was recorded only once. The chain joins TRBV2 to TRBJ2-2, with D perhaps matching TRBD2 (5 bases). This CDR3 is 15 amino acids long. V was cut by 6 bases and J by 2 bases, with 13 bases left in between. Germline V lookup: CDR1 SNHLY, CDR2 FYNNEI. The CDR3 reads CASRKATGNTGELFF. In nucleotides, the CDR3 is TGTGCCAGCAGAAAGGCAACGGGAAACACCGGGGAGCTGTTTTTT.

In its sample, this clone was seen a few times. CDR3 amino acids: CSLWTAVDTQYF. The CDR3, as DNA: TGCAGCCTATGGACCGCGGTGGATACGCAGTATTTT. The genes are TRBV29-1 and TRBJ2-3; D unresolved. Germline V gene data show CDR1 as SQVTM and CDR2 as ANQGSEA. V was clipped by 8 bases and J by 6 bases, with 15 bases between them. The CDR3 consists of 12 residues.

This clone showed up just a few times. The chain combines TRBV7-2 with TRBJ2-7; 7 positions agree with TRBD2. J gave up 2 bases and V 6 bases, and 4 bases lay outside the gene matches. The CDR3 totals 13 residues. Germline V gene sequence: CDR1 SGHTA, CDR2 FQGNSA. The CDR3 coding sequence is TGTGCCAGCAGTCTAAGCGGGACCTACGAGCAGTACTTC. Protein sequence: CASSLSGTYEQYF. Full variable domain (outside the CDR3, taken from reference TRBV7-2 and TRBJ2-7): GAGVSQSPSNKVTEKGKDVELRCDPISGHTALYWYRQSLGQGLEFLIYFQGNSAPDKSGLPSDRFSAERTGGSVSTLTIQRTQQEDSAVYLCASSLSGTYEQYFGPGTRLTVT.

This chain joins TRBV28 and TRBJ2-1; 8 bases agree with TRBD2. The V segment lost 4 bases and the J segment 4 bases; nucleotides outside the gene matches: 9. The length of the CDR3 is 16 residues. Germline CDR1 and CDR2: MDHEN and SYDVKM. DNA of the CDR3: TGTGCCAGCAGTTCCTCGAGCGGGGGACCTTACAATGAGCAGTTCTTC. Its protein is CASSSSSGGPYNEQFF. Complete variable domain (other parts from reference TRBV28 and TRBJ2-1): DVKVTQSSRYLVKRTGEKVFLECVQDMDHENMFWYRQDPGLGLRLIYFSYDVKMKEKGDIPEGYSVSREKKERFSLILESASTNQTSMYLCASSSSSGGPYNEQFFGPGTRLTVL.

The rearrangement links TRBV9 to TRBJ1-1; no reliable D call. The length of the CDR3 is 14 residues. The germline V gene has CDR1 SGDLS and CDR2 YYNGEE. The ends were cut back, 0 bases at V and 1 base at J, with 7 bases in the middle. CDR3 in DNA: TGTGCCAGCAGCGTAGGGCGGCCGAACACTGAAGCTTTCTTT. This sequence encodes CASSVGRPNTEAFF.

The V and J genes are TRBV25-1 and TRBJ2-3; 8 bases map to TRBD1. Germline loops: CDR1 MGHDK, CDR2 SYGVNS. V gave up 4 bases and J gave up 5 bases; unmatched junction bases: 5. The CDR3 runs to 14 residues. This CDR3 is CASSGSGGGDTQYF. As DNA, the CDR3 is TGTGCCAGCAGTGGTTCAGGGGGCGGAGATACGCAGTATTTT. Full variable domain (rest looked up from reference TRBV25-1 and TRBJ2-3): EADIYQTPRYLVIGTGKKITLECSQTMGHDKMYWYQQDPGMELHLIHYSYGVNSTEKGDLSSESTVSRIRTEHFPLTLESARPSHTSQYLCASSGSGGGDTQYFGPGTRLTVL.

The gene calls are TRBV28 and TRBJ2-5, with 9 positions matching TRBD1. This CDR3 comprises 14 residues. CDR1 is MDHEN and CDR2 is SYDVKM in the germline V gene. After removal of 6 bases from V and 5 bases from J, the junction contained 7 bases not matched to a gene. CDR3 DNA: TGTGCCAGCAGCCTGGGGACAGGGTTCGAGACCCAGTACTTC. Its protein is CASSLGTGFETQYF.

This chain uses TRBV7-2 with TRBJ1-6; maybe TRBD1 (5 bases). The length of the CDR3 is 12 residues. The germline CDR1 and CDR2 sequences are SGHTA and FQGNSA. V lost 8 bases and J 13 bases, leaving 15 bases between the germline ends. The CDR3 region is CASAWGSLPLHF. The DNA for the CDR3 is TGTGCCAGCGCCTGGGGGTCCCTCCCCCTCCACTTT. The full variable domain, in which reference TRBV7-2 and TRBJ1-6 provide the parts outside the CDR3, is GAGVSQSPSNKVTEKGKDVELRCDPISGHTALYWYRQSLGQGLEFLIYFQGNSAPDKSGLPSDRFSAERTGGSVSTLTIQRTQQEDSAVYLCASAWGSLPLHFGNGTRLTVT.

This clone was detected a few times. The rearrangement links TRBV29-1 to TRBJ2-5, with a tentative D call TRBD1 (8 bases). This CDR3 is built from 14 residues. V was trimmed by 3 bases and J by 10 bases, leaving 21 bases between them. CDR1 and CDR2 (germline): SQVTM, ANQGSEA. CDR3 protein: CSVEPGGQGGSQYF. As DNA, the CDR3 is TGCAGCGTTGAGCCAGGGGGCCAGGGAGGGAGCCAGTACTTC.

The chain carries TRBV7-9 and TRBJ2-5, with D perhaps TRBD1 (6 bases). The CDR3 length is 13 residues. The V and J ends lost 6 bases and 1 base respectively, with 9 bases between them. Germline V CDR1 and CDR2: SEHNR, FQNEAQ (reference sequence). The CDR3 sequence is CASSIRGQETQYF. The CDR3 coding sequence is TGTGCCAGCAGTATCAGGGGCCAAGAGACCCAGTACTTC.

The rearrangement joins TRBV9 to TRBJ2-5, with 8 bases fitting TRBD2. The CDR3 has 14 amino acids. The V segment lost 3 bases and the J segment 2 bases; nucleotides outside the gene matches: 3. Per the germline V gene, CDR1 is SGDLS and CDR2 is YYNGEE. The CDR3: CASSGLAGQETQYF. The CDR3, as DNA: TGTGCCAGCAGCGGGTTAGCGGGGCAAGAGACCCAGTACTTC.

V gene TRBV7-9 combines with J gene TRBJ1-2, with D possibly TRBD1 on 6 matching bases. The germline V gene has CDR1 SEHNR and CDR2 FQNEAQ (reference sequence). This CDR3 region has 13 residues. The V and J ends lost 4 bases and 2 bases respectively, with 8 bases between them. CDR3 sequence reads: CASSYGQNYGYTF. DNA of the CDR3: TGTGCCAGCAGCTACGGACAGAACTATGGCTACACCTTC.

The chain carries TRBV7-2 and TRBJ2-4; possibly TRBD2 for D (5 bases). The CDR3 is 17 amino acids. Between the trimmed V and J ends, which lost 1 base and 0 bases, there was a span of 13 bases. Germline V gene data show CDR1 as SGHTA and CDR2 as FQGNSA. The CDR3, as DNA: TGTGCCAGCAGCTTAGGGGGAGCCCTCCTAGCCAAAAACATTCAGTACTTC. Protein product: CASSLGGALLAKNIQYF.

This clone was detected only a few times. The CDR3 is CSVDRTIGETQYF. CDR3 coding DNA: TGCAGCGTTGATCGGACAATTGGGGAGACCCAGTACTTC. The chain links TRBV29-1 to TRBJ2-5; possibly TRBD1 for D (5 bases). Between the trimmed V and J ends, which lost 3 bases and 5 bases, there was a span of 13 bases. CDR1 is SQVTM and CDR2 is ANQGSEA in the germline V gene. The CDR3 contains 13 residues.

The J gene is TRBJ2-4, the V gene TRBV6-6; possible D gene TRBD1, 6 bases. The CDR3 runs to 14 residues. Trimming cost V 7 bases and J 6 bases, with 16 bases left between them. CDR1 MNHNY and CDR2 SVGAGI come from the germline V gene (reference sequence). The CDR3 spells CASTPTGQINIQYF. As DNA, the CDR3 is TGTGCCAGCACCCCAACAGGACAGATAAACATTCAGTACTTC.

The sample holds one count of this clone. CDR3 in amino acids: CATSSPGVNQPQHF. CDR3 nucleotide sequence: TGTGCCACCAGCAGCCCTGGAGTCAATCAGCCCCAGCATTTT. The genes are TRBV15 and TRBJ1-5; D ambiguous. CDR3 length: 14 residues. Per the germline V gene, CDR1 is LNHNV and CDR2 is YYDKDF (reference sequence). V was trimmed by 3 bases and J by 3 bases, leaving 9 bases between them.

The J gene is TRBJ2-1, the V gene TRBV19, with D perhaps TRBD1 or TRBD2 (6 bases each). CDR1 and CDR2 from the germline V gene are LNHDA and SQIVND (reference sequence). Trimming took off 3 bases at V and 8 bases at J, with 11 bases between the two ends. This CDR3 has 13 amino acids. The CDR3 loop reads CASSIMRGDEQFF. DNA of the CDR3: TGTGCCAGTAGTATTATGAGGGGGGATGAGCAGTTCTTC. Together with reference TRBV19 and TRBJ2-1, the CDR3 gives the full variable domain: DGGITQSPKYLFRKEGQNVTLSCEQNLNHDAMYWYRQDPGQGLRLIYYSQIVNDFQKGDIAEGYSVSREKKESFPLTVTSAQKNPTAFYLCASSIMRGDEQFFGPGTRLTVL.

The V and J genes are TRBV28 and TRBJ2-7; 12 positions match TRBD1. Germline V gene lookup returns CDR1 MDHEN and CDR2 SYDVKM. The V and J ends lost 1 base and 9 bases, in that order; junction bases with no gene match: 7. CDR3 length equals 15 residues. CDR3 DNA sequence: TGTGCCAGCAGTTTATTTCTGGGACAGGGGGCCAGGCAGTACTTC. Translated, it gives CASSLFLGQGARQYF.

CDR3: CASSTIRSGPSTDTQYF. The DNA of the CDR3 is TGTGCCAGCAGCACCATTAGGTCGGGGCCTAGCACAGATACGCAGTATTTT. V is TRBV11-2 and J is TRBJ2-3; either TRBD1 or TRBD2 may supply D (5 bases each). The germline V gene encodes CDR1 SGHAT and CDR2 FQNNGV. CDR3 length: 17 amino acids. Deletions cut 5 bases from V and 0 bases from J, with 18 bases between.

The chain couples TRBV9 to TRBJ2-2, with no clear D. Germline CDR1 and CDR2: SGDLS and YYNGEE. V was clipped by 0 bases and J by 4 bases, with 10 bases between them. The CDR3 is 15 amino acids. DNA of the CDR3: TGTGCCAGCAGCGTAGCGACCCCGGGCACCGGGGAGCTGTTTTTT. It codes for CASSVATPGTGELFF. The full variable domain, with the rest looked up from reference TRBV9 and TRBJ2-2, is DSGVTQTPKHLITATGQRVTLRCSPRSGDLSVYWYQQSLDQGLQFLIQYYNGEERAKGNILERFSAQQFPDLHSELNLSSLELGDSALYFCASSVATPGTGELFFGEGSRLTVL.

This CDR3 is CASSSISVRNTEAFF. CDR3 coding DNA: TGTGCCAGCAGCTCCATTAGCGTTCGGAACACTGAAGCTTTCTTT. The chain couples TRBV7-9 to TRBJ1-1, with D hard to call. V lost 4 bases and J 1 base, leaving 13 bases between the germline ends. Germline V gene data show CDR1 as SEHNR and CDR2 as FQNEAQ (reference sequence). This CDR3 comprises 15 residues.

The J gene is TRBJ1-6, the V gene TRBV30; no clear D. The V gene lost 2 bases and the J gene lost 9 bases, with 5 bases spanning the gap. From germline, CDR1 is GTSNPN and CDR2 SVGIG (reference sequence). The CDR3 is 11 amino acids. CDR3 loop: CAWSKGSPLHF. The CDR3 DNA reads as TGTGCCTGGAGTAAGGGTTCACCCCTCCACTTT.